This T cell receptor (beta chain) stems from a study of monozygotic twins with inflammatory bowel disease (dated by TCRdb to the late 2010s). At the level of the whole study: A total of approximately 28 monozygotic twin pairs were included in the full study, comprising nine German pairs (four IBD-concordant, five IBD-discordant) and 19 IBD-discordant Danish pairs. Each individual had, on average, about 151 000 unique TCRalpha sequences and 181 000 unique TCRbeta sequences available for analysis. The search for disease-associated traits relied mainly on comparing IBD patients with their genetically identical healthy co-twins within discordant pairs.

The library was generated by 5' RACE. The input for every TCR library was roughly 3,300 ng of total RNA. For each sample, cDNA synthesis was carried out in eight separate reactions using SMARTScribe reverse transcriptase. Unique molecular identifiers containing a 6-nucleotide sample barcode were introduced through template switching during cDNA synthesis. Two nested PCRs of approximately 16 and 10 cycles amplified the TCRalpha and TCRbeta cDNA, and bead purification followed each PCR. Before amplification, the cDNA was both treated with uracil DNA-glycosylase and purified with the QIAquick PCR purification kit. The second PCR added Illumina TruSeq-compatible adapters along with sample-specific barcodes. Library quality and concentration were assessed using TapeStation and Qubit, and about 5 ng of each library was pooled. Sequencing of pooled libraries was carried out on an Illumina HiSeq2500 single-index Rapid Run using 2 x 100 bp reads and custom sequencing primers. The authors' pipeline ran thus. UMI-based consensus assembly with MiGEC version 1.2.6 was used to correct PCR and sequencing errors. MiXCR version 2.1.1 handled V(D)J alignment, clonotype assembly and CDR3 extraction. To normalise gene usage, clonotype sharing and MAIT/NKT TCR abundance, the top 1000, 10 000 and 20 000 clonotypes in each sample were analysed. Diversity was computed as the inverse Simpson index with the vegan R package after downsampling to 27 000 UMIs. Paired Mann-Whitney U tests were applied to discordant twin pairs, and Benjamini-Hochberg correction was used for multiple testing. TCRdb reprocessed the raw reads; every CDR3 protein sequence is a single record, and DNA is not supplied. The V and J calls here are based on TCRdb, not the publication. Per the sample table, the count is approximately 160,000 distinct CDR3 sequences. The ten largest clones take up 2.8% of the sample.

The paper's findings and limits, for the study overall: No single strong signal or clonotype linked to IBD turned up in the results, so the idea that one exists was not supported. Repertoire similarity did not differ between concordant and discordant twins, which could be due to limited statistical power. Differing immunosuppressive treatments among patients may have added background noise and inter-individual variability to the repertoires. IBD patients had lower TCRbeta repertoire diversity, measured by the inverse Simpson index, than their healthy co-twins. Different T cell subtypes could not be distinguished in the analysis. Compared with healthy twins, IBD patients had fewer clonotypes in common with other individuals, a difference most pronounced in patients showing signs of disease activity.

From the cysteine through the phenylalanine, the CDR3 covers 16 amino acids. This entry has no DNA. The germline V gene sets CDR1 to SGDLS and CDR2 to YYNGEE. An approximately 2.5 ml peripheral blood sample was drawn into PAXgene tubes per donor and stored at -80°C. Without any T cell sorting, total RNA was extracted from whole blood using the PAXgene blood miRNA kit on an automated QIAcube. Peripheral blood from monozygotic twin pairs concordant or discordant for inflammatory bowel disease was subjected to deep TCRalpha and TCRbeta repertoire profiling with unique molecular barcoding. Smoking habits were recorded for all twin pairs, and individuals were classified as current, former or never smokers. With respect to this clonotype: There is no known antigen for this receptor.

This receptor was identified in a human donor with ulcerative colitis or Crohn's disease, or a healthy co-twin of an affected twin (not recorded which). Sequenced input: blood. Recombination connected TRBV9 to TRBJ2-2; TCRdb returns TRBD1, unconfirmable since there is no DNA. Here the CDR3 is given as CASSVERMGVTGELFF.